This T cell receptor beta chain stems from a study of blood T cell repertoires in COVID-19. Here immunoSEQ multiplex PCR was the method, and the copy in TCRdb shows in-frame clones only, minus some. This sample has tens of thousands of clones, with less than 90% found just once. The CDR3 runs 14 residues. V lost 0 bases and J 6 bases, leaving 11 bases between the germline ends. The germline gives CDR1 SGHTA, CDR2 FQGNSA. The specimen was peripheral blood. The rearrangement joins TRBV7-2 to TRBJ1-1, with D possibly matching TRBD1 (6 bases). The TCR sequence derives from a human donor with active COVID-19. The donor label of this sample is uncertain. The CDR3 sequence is CASSLALQGPEAFF. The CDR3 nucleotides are TGTGCCAGCAGCTTAGCGCTACAGGGACCTGAAGCTTTCTTT.